This T cell receptor beta chain was sequenced for a study of CD8 T cells in ankylosing spondylitis. Study outcomes and limitations: Disease-linked clones were found to be CD8+ and relatively rare in peripheral blood. Characteristic, it appeared, of ankylosing spondylitis blood was a TCR beta motif of about eight highly homologous variants. As reported, disease-linked clones showed significant enrichment in matched ankylosing spondylitis synovial fluid.

Libraries for TCR beta were made by quantitative 5'-RACE with molecular barcodes. TCRdb itself ran the 5' RACE reads through MiXCR, one entry per CDR3 protein. The data contain 120,000 to 150,000 distinct CDR3 sequences, approximately 9.2% of them singletons. About this clonotype itself: Its target is unknown.

Germline V gene sequence: CDR1 SGHKS, CDR2 YYEKEE (reference sequence). Trimming at V came to 0 bases and at J to 6 bases, leaving 4 bases not matched to a gene. This CDR3 has 15 residues. The rearrangement joins TRBV5-5 to TRBJ1-1; 11 nucleotides line up with TRBD1. This TCR was recovered from a male donor with ankylosing spondylitis. Material: synovial fluid, either unsorted or a sorted T cell fraction (not recorded which). The CDR3 DNA sequence: TGTGCCAGCAGCTTGGATGGACAGGGGGCCGCTGAAGCTTTCTTT. It translates to CASSLDGQGAAEAFF.